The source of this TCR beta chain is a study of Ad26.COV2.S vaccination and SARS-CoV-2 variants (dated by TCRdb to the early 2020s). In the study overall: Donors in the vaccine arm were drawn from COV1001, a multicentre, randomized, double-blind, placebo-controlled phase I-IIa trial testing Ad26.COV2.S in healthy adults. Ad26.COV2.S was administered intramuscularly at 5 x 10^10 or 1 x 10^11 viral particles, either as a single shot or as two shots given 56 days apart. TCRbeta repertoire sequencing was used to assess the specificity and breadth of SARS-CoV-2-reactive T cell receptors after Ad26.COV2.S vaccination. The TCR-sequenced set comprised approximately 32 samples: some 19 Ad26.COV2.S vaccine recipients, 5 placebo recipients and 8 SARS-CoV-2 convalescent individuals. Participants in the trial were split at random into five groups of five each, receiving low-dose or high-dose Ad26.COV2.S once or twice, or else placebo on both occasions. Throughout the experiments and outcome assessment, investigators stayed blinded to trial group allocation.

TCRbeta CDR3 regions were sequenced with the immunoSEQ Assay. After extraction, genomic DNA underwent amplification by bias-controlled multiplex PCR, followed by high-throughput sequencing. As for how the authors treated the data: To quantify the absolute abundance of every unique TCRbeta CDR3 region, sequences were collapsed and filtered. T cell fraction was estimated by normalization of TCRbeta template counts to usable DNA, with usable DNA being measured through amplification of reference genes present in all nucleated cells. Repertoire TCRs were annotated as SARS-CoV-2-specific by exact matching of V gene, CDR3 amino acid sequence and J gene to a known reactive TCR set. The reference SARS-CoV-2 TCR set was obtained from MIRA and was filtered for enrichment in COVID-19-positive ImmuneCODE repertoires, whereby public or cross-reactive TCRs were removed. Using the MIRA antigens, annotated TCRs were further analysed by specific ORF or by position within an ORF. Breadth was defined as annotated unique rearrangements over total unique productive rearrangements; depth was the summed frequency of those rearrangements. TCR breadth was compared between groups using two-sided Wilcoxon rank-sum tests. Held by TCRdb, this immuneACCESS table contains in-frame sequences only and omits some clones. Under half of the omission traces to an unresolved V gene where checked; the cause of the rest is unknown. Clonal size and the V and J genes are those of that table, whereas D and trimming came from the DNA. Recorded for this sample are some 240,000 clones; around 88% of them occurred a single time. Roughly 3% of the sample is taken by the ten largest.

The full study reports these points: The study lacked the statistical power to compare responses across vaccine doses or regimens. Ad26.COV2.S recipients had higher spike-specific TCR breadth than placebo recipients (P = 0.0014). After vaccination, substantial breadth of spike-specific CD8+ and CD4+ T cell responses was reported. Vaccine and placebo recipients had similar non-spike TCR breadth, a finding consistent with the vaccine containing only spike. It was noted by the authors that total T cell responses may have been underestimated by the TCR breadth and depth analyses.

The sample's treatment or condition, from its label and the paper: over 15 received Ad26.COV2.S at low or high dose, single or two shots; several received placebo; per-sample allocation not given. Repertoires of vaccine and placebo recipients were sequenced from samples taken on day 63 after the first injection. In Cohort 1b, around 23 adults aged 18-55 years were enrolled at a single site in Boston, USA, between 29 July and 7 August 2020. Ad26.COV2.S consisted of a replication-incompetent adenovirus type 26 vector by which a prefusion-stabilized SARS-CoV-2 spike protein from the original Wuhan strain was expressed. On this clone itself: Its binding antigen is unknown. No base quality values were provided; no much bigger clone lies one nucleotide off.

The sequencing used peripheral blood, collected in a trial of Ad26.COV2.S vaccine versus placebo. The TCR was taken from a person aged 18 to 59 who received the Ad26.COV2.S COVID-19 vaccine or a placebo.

The CDR3 amino acid sequence is: CASSLLTTDTQYF. The nucleotide sequence is given as TGTGCCAGCAGCTTACTAACAACAGATACGCAGTATTTT. This sequence uses TRBV7-6 and TRBJ2-3, with no confident D gene call. V is pared back by 2 bases and J by 3 bases, with 6 bases lying between the germline termini. Counted from cysteine to phenylalanine, this CDR3 has 13 amino acids. Only the CDR3 part of the read is kept: 39 bases, read in frame from the first base. The germline V gene provides CDR1 SGHVS and CDR2 FNYEAQ.